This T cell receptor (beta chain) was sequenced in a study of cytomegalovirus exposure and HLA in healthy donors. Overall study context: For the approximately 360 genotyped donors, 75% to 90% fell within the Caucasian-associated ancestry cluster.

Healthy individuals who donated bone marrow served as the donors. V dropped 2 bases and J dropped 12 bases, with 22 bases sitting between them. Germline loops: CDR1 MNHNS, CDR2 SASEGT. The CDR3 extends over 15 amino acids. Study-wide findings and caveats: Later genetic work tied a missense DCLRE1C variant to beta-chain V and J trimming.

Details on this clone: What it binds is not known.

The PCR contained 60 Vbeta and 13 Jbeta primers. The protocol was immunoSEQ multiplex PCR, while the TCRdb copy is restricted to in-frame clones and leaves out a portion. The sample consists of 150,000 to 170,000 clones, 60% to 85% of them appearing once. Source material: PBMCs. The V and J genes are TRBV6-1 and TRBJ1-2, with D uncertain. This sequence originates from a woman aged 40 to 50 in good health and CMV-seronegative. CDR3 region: CASSEIKFEDSENTF. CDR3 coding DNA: TGTGCCAGCAGTGAAATTAAGTTTGAGGACTCCGAGAACACCTTC.